This TCR beta chain was identified in a study of OX40 agonist ivuxolimab in advanced cancers. The data were produced by immunoSEQ multiplex PCR, yet TCRdb's version contains in-frame clones alone and is incomplete. The sample lists around 77,000 clones, under 80% occurring once. The CDR3 contains 16 residues. The V end lost 8 bases, the J end lost 1 base, and 20 bases lay between the germline ends. The specimen comprised CD4+ or CD8+ T cells sorted from blood, sampled in a trial of the OX40 agonist ivuxolimab. The chain joins TRBV23-1 to TRBJ1-1, with D possibly TRBD1 on 5 matching bases. TRBV23-1 is an ORF, with its function uncertain. This sequence was found in an adult with an advanced solid tumor such as melanoma, head and neck, liver or kidney cancer. This CDR3 is CASPKWGNSENTEAFF. CDR3 in DNA: TGCGCCAGCCCTAAGTGGGGCAACAGTGAGAACACTGAAGCTTTCTTT.